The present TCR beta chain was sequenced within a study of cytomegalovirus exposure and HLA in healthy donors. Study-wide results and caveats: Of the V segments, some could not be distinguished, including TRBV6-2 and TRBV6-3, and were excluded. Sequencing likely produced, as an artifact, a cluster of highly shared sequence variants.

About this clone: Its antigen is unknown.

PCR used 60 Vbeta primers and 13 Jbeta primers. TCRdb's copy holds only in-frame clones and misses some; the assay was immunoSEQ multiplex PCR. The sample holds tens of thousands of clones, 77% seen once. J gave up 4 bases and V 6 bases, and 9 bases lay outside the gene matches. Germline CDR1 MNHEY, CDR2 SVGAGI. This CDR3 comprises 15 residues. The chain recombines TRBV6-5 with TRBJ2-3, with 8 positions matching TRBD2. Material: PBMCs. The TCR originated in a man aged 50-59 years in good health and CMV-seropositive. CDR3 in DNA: TGTGCCAGCAGCCTGAGCGGGAGTGCCGCAGATACGCAGTATTTT. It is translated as CASSLSGSAADTQYF.